These T cell receptor beta chains were read from a single sample in a study of cytomegalovirus exposure and HLA in healthy donors. Profiling relied on immunoSEQ multiplex PCR, and the TCRdb table lists in-frame clones only, not all of them. The data contain tens of thousands of clones, around 82% of them seen just once; the ten biggest clones take up about 12%. The specimen was PBMCs. The receptors come from a young woman in good health and CMV-seropositive. CDR3s include the opening cysteine and the closing phenylalanine or tryptophan. The D gene is left open where the match is weak. Expanded clones get a size class; other rows say once, few or many, or leave the size out.

D gene	clone size	V gene	J gene	CDR3 length	CDR3 protein	CDR3 DNA
TRBD1	once	TRBV7-9	TRBJ1-4	15	CASSSQGGPPLKLFF	TGTGCCAGCAGCTCTCAGGGGGGTCCGCCCCTAAAACTGTTTTTT
TRBD1	-	TRBV25-1	TRBJ1-2	15	CALDRDRMNNYGYTF	TGTGCTTTAGACCGGGACAGGATGAATAACTATGGCTACACCTTC
-	-	TRBV5-1	TRBJ2-5	14	CASSLAGGQETQYF	TGCGCCAGCAGCTTGGCCGGGGGCCAAGAGACCCAGTACTTC
-	-	TRBV6-5	TRBJ2-7	15	CASSYSRADPYEQYF	TGTGCCAGCAGTTACTCGAGAGCGGACCCCTACGAGCAGTACTTC
TRBD2	-	TRBV5-5	TRBJ2-7	16	CASSTGLAGALGEQYF	TGTGCCAGCAGCACCGGACTAGCGGGGGCCTTGGGGGAGCAGTACTTC
-	-	TRBV7-8	TRBJ1-3	12	CASSLSGNTIYF	TGTGCCAGCAGCTTATCAGGAAACACCATATATTTT
-	few	TRBV4-1	TRBJ1-6	18	CASSQESLESSYNSPLHF	TGCGCCAGCAGCCAAGAAAGTTTGGAGAGCTCCTATAATTCACCCCTCCACTTT
TRBD2	-	TRBV19	TRBJ2-7	15	CASSPDSGGVGEQYF	TGTGCCAGTAGTCCAGATAGCGGGGGGGTCGGCGAGCAGTACTTC
TRBD1	-	TRBV5-6	TRBJ1-6	15	CASSLDRGYNSPLHF	TGTGCCAGCAGCTTGGACAGGGGATATAATTCACCCCTCCACTTT
-	few	TRBV18	TRBJ1-6	14	CASSTGEENSPLHF	TGTGCCAGCTCAACGGGGGAAGAGAATTCACCCCTCCACTTT
-	few	TRBV5-1	TRBJ1-4	15	CASSLDGYGNEKLFF	TGCGCCAGCAGCTTGGACGGGTACGGTAATGAAAAACTGTTTTTT
TRBD2	-	TRBV7-2	TRBJ2-2	16	CASSWTSGGSTGELFF	TGTGCCAGCAGCTGGACTAGCGGGGGAAGTACCGGGGAGCTGTTTTTT
-	few	TRBV7-2	TRBJ1-4	14	CASSSGQPGEKLFF	TGTGCCAGCAGCTCTGGACAGCCTGGAGAAAAACTGTTTTTT
-	-	TRBV5-6	TRBJ2-1	12	CASGDRYNEQFF	TGTGCCAGCGGAGACCGCTACAATGAGCAGTTCTTC
TRBD2	-	TRBV28	TRBJ2-2	17	CASRATSGGKNTGELFF	TGTGCCAGCAGGGCGACTAGCGGGGGGAAAAACACCGGGGAGCTGTTTTTT
-	-	TRBV27	TRBJ1-6	17	CASSLSLIRDLTSPLHF	TGTGCCAGCAGTTTATCGTTAATCAGGGATCTGACTTCACCCCTCCACTTT
-	-	TRBV2	TRBJ2-5	14	CASSSDRRFGAQYF	TGTGCCAGCAGTTCCGACAGGAGGTTTGGGGCGCAGTACTTC
TRBD2	-	TRBV6-5	TRBJ2-7	16	CASSYALQGGPYEQYF	TGTGCCAGCAGTTACGCGCTCCAGGGAGGGCCGTACGAGCAGTACTTC
TRBD1	-	TRBV2	TRBJ2-7	15	CASRLSQGAAYEQYF	TGTGCCAGCAGGCTTTCACAGGGGGCCGCCTACGAGCAGTACTTC
-	few	TRBV6-1	TRBJ2-7	13	CASSSPGLGEQYF	TGTGCCAGCAGTAGCCCGGGGTTGGGCGAGCAGTACTTC
-	-	TRBV27	TRBJ1-2	13	CASSPGSGYGYTF	TGTGCCAGCAGCCCCGGGTCCGGATATGGCTACACCTTC
-	-	TRBV4-1	TRBJ1-4	18	CASSQGLDRHQTNEKLFF	TGCGCCAGCAGCCAGGGCTTAGACAGGCATCAAACTAATGAAAAACTGTTTTTT
-	-	TRBV7-8	TRBJ2-5	12	CASSLGAETQYF	TGTGCCAGCAGCTTAGGCGCAGAGACCCAGTACTTC
TRBD1	-	TRBV9	TRBJ2-2	16	CASSPLPRGRAGELFF	TGTGCCAGCAGCCCCCTGCCCAGGGGGCGCGCCGGGGAGCTGTTTTTT
TRBD1	-	TRBV4-1	TRBJ1-6	15	CASSQEDRDTKPLHF	TGCGCCAGCAGCCAAGAGGACAGGGACACCAAACCCCTCCACTTT
-	-	TRBV6-6	TRBJ2-4	14	CASSIGVAKNIQYF	TGTGCCAGCAGTATCGGGGTAGCCAAAAACATTCAGTACTTC
TRBD2	-	TRBV9	TRBJ2-7	16	CASSVTGLAGPYEQYF	TGTGCCAGCAGCGTAACGGGACTAGCGGGACCCTACGAGCAGTACTTC
TRBD1	-	TRBV2	TRBJ1-6	15	CASSGGTGIVAPLHF	TGTGCCAGCAGTGGTGGGACAGGGATCGTAGCACCCCTCCACTTT
-	-	TRBV28	TRBJ1-6	15	CASGTLSSYNSPLHF	TGTGCCAGCGGGACACTAAGCTCCTATAATTCACCCCTCCACTTT
TRBD1	-	TRBV6-5	TRBJ1-5	14	CASSTGQGDQPQHF	TGTGCCAGCAGTACTGGACAGGGTGATCAGCCCCAGCATTTT
TRBD1	-	TRBV5-1	TRBJ2-3	15	CASSSDRGAGDTQYF	TGCGCCAGCAGCTCCGACAGGGGCGCGGGAGATACGCAGTATTTT
TRBD1	-	TRBV7-3	TRBJ2-7	19	CASTLETPWGDRETYEQYF	TGTGCCAGCACCCTAGAAACCCCCTGGGGGGACAGGGAGACCTACGAGCAGTACTTC
-	few	TRBV6-1	TRBJ1-1	11	CASIRDTEAFF	TGTGCCAGCATCAGGGACACTGAAGCTTTCTTT
-	-	TRBV5-1	TRBJ1-6	15	CASSSYQGKVSPLHF	TGCGCCAGCAGCTCATACCAGGGGAAAGTTTCACCCCTCCACTTT
-	-	TRBV10-3	TRBJ2-2	14	CAISESQNTGELFF	TGTGCCATCAGTGAGTCCCAGAACACCGGGGAGCTGTTTTTT
-	-	TRBV28	TRBJ2-7	13	CASSPTSEREQYF	TGTGCCAGCAGTCCTACCTCTGAGCGCGAGCAGTACTTC
TRBD1	-	TRBV10-2	TRBJ2-5	15	CASSDSDRDGETQYF	TGCGCCAGCAGTGATTCCGACAGGGACGGAGAGACCCAGTACTTC
TRBD2	-	TRBV29-1	TRBJ2-5	15	CSSLKAGALRETQYF	TGCAGCAGTCTTAAAGCGGGGGCCTTACGAGAGACCCAGTACTTC
TRBD1	-	TRBV19	TRBJ2-7	14	CASSIGTGFVEQYF	TGTGCCAGTAGTATTGGGACAGGGTTCGTCGAGCAGTACTTC
TRBD1	-	TRBV9	TRBJ2-5	14	CASSGGTVQETQYF	TGTGCCAGCAGCGGGGGGACAGTTCAAGAGACCCAGTACTTC
TRBD2	-	TRBV5-1	TRBJ2-1	15	CASSFSPSGKNEQFF	TGCGCCAGCAGCTTTAGTCCTAGCGGTAAAAATGAGCAGTTCTTC
-	-	TRBV4-3	TRBJ1-2	14	CASSPTEIFYGYTF	TGCGCCAGCAGCCCTACAGAAATCTTTTATGGCTACACCTTC
-	-	TRBV5-4	TRBJ1-2	13	CASSFTGNYGYTF	TGTGCCAGCAGCTTCACAGGAAACTATGGCTACACCTTC
TRBD1	-	TRBV4-1	TRBJ1-3	17	CASTRDSGPFTGNTIYF	TGCGCCAGCACCCGGGACAGTGGACCATTCACTGGAAACACCATATATTTT
-	-	TRBV5-6	TRBJ2-2	13	CASSDTGTGELFF	TGTGCCAGCAGCGATACAGGCACCGGGGAGCTGTTTTTT
-	once	TRBV29-1	TRBJ2-7	12	CSVRYSTYEQYF	TGCAGCGTACGATACTCGACCTACGAGCAGTACTTC
TRBD2	-	TRBV2	TRBJ2-1	14	CASSRTSGGGEQFF	TGTGCCAGCAGTCGGACTAGCGGGGGTGGTGAGCAGTTCTTC
TRBD2	-	TRBV4-3	TRBJ2-1	17	CASSQEHPSGSYNEQFF	TGCGCCAGCAGCCAAGAACATCCTAGCGGGTCCTACAATGAGCAGTTCTTC